This passage covers 8 T cell receptor beta chains from one sample sequenced in a study of T cell responses to AZD1222 COVID-19 vaccine. The assay was immunoSEQ multiplex PCR, and TCRdb's table has in-frame clones only and misses some. The sample contains about 75,000 clones, approximately 88% of which appear only once. Sequences were derived from peripheral blood, sampled 28 days after the second dose of the MenACWY control vaccine. Receptors originate from an adult who received the MenACWY meningococcal vaccine as a control.

J is TRBJ2-7 and V is TRBV7-2; D is possibly TRBD1 (7 bases). V lost 2 bases, J lost 5 bases, and 13 bases lay in between. Germline values: CDR1 SGHTA, CDR2 FQGNSA. The CDR3 has 14 amino acids. For the CDR3, the DNA is TGTGCCAGCAGCTTACAGGGGGGAAGTAACGAGCAGTACTTC. Translation: CASSLQGGSNEQYF.

This sequence joins TRBV4-1 and TRBJ1-4; 9 bases line up with TRBD1. In germline, CDR1 is MGHRA, CDR2 YSYEKL. CDR3 length: 17 amino acids. J lost 5 bases, V lost 0 bases, and 7 bases had no gene match. The CDR3 nucleotides are TGCGCCAGCAGCCAAGAACCTTCTGGACAGGGGAATGAAAAACTGTTTTTT. It specifies CASSQEPSGQGNEKLFF.

The V call is TRBV4-2, the J call TRBJ2-1; 11 bases are shared with TRBD2. Trimming at V came to 1 base and at J to 6 bases, leaving 2 bases not matched to a gene. CDR3 length equals 15 residues. Germline-derived CDR1 and CDR2 are LGHNA and YNFKEQ. The CDR3 DNA is TGTGCCAGCAGCCAAGCTAGCGGGGGGCGCAATGAGCAGTTCTTC. This encodes CASSQASGGRNEQFF.

This clone occurred once. The chain employs TRBV19 and TRBJ1-3, with a tentative D call TRBD1 (5 bases). V lost 8 bases and J lost 0, with 17 bases in between. The V gene's germline CDR1 is LNHDA and CDR2 SQIVND (reference sequence). The CDR3 contains 16 residues. CDR3 amino acids: CASSLTGARSGNTIYF. The CDR3, as DNA: TGTGCCAGTTCACTCACAGGCGCCCGCTCTGGAAACACCATATATTTT.

The chain has TRBV14 and TRBJ2-5; perhaps TRBD1 as D (5 bases). CDR1 and CDR2 from the germline V gene are SGHDN and FVKESK. This CDR3 region has 14 residues. Trimming left V 3 bases short and J 2 bases short, with 10 bases between. In nucleotides, the CDR3 is TGTGCCAGCAGCCATTGGACATCGCAAGAGACCCAGTACTTC. Its translation is CASSHWTSQETQYF.

V usage is TRBV27 and J usage is TRBJ2-1, with TRBD2 identical over 9 bases. This CDR3 is 14 amino acids long. Trimming cost V 2 bases and J 10 bases; bases outside gene matches: 6. Germline loops: CDR1 MNHEY, CDR2 SMNVEV (reference sequence). The CDR3 loop reads CASSLLAGLSEQFF. CDR3 DNA: TGTGCCAGCAGTTTACTAGCGGGATTGTCGGAGCAGTTCTTC.

The rearrangement uses TRBV2 and TRBJ2-1, with D tentatively TRBD2 (6 bases). Germline V gives CDR1 SNHLY, CDR2 FYNNEI. V was cut by 2 bases and J by 6 bases, with 17 bases left in between. This CDR3 has 16 amino acids. Here the CDR3 DNA reads TGTGCCAGCAGTGAAAACCGGGGGTTGGTTTCCAATGAGCAGTTCTTC. Its translation is CASSENRGLVSNEQFF.

This chain joins TRBV10-3 and TRBJ1-2; tentatively, D is TRBD1 (6 bases). V lost 2 bases and J lost 2, with 6 bases in between. Per the germline V gene, CDR1 is ENHRY and CDR2 is SYGVKD. This CDR3 contains 13 residues. Here the CDR3 DNA reads TGTGCCATCAGTGAGACAGGGAACTATGGCTACACCTTC. Its protein product is CAISETGNYGYTF.